Below are 28 T cell receptor beta chains sequenced from a single sample in a study of identical twins. TCRdb passed the 5' RACE reads through MiXCR, listing each CDR3 protein once. The sample has 500,000 to 600,000 distinct CDR3 sequences, roughly 21% seen once. These data were also reused for a study on T cells expressing NK-cell markers.

Sequencing was done on a sample of CD4+ T cells sorted from blood. The receptors stem from a young woman in good health.

V gene TRBV7-9 combines with J gene TRBJ2-5; possible D gene TRBD1, 6 bases. Germline V gene lookup returns CDR1 SEHNR and CDR2 FQNEAQ (reference sequence). V dropped 5 bases and J dropped 5 bases, with 15 bases sitting between them. CDR3 length: 14 amino acids. The CDR3 spells CASSEGTYRETQYF. DNA of the CDR3: TGTGCCAGCAGCGAGGGGACATATCGGGAGACCCAGTACTTC.

This clonotype showed up many times. The chain is built from TRBV6-1 and TRBJ2-3; TRBD1 or TRBD2 may be the D gene (5 bases each). V lost 6 bases to trimming and J lost 6 bases, with 16 bases between them. Germline CDR1 reads MNHNS; CDR2 reads SASEGT. This CDR3 is built from 14 residues. CDR3 sequence: CASRGERLSDTQYF. The CDR3, as DNA: TGTGCCAGCAGAGGGGAGAGGTTGTCTGATACGCAGTATTTT.

This clonotype has a handful of counts. V gene TRBV4-3 combines with J gene TRBJ2-2; a possible D gene is TRBD2 (5 bases). The germline V gene encodes CDR1 LGHNA and CDR2 YSLEER. CDR3 size: 15 residues. V lost 4 bases, J lost 0 bases, and 9 bases lay in between. The CDR3 loop is CASSRSGSNTGELFF. CDR3 nucleotide sequence: TGCGCCAGCAGCCGATCGGGATCGAACACCGGGGAGCTGTTTTTT.

The V gene is TRBV9, the J gene TRBJ2-1, with 11 bases that match TRBD2. V shed 4 bases and J 4 bases; nucleotides not matched to a gene: 13. Germline-derived CDR1 and CDR2 are SGDLS and YYNGEE. The CDR3 contains 18 residues. CDR3 in amino acids: CASSSRGLSGGAYNEQFF. The CDR3 nucleotides read TGTGCCAGCAGCTCTAGGGGCCTTAGCGGGGGGGCTTACAATGAGCAGTTCTTC. The whole variable domain, remainder taken from reference TRBV9 and TRBJ2-1, is DSGVTQTPKHLITATGQRVTLRCSPRSGDLSVYWYQQSLDQGLQFLIQYYNGEERAKGNILERFSAQQFPDLHSELNLSSLELGDSALYFCASSSRGLSGGAYNEQFFGPGTRLTVL.

The chain is built from TRBV15 and TRBJ1-1, with a possible D match to TRBD1 (6 bases). The CDR3 runs to 14 residues. Per germline, CDR1 LNHNV and CDR2 YYDKDF (reference sequence). V dropped 7 bases and J dropped 0 bases, with 12 bases sitting between them. For the CDR3, the DNA is TGTGCCACCAAGGGGGTAGACATGAACACTGAAGCTTTCTTT. This encodes CATKGVDMNTEAFF.

The rearrangement uses TRBV10-3 and TRBJ2-5; D unresolved. The CDR3 loop spans 15 amino acids. CDR1 and CDR2 (germline): ENHRY, SYGVKD. V was clipped by 4 bases and J by 2 bases, with 14 bases between them. The CDR3 DNA is TGTGCCATCAGTGCCTCTCGCCAGCTTCAAGAGACCCAGTACTTC. Its protein is CAISASRQLQETQYF.

In this sample, this clonotype turned up a few times. CDR3 nucleotides: TGTGCCAGCAGTTCGATTTCTAGCGGGAGCTACGAGCAGTACTTC. It specifies CASSSISSGSYEQYF. The chain joins TRBV27 to TRBJ2-7; 10 positions agree with TRBD2. Germline-derived CDR1 and CDR2 are MNHEY and SMNVEV (reference sequence). The V and J ends lost 4 bases and 3 bases, in that order; junction bases with no gene match: 6. CDR3 length equals 15 residues.

The chain links TRBV5-1 to TRBJ2-3; D is perhaps TRBD1 or TRBD2 (5 bases each). The germline V gene encodes CDR1 SGHRS and CDR2 YFSETQ. The V gene lost 7 bases and the J gene lost 5 bases, with 14 bases spanning the gap. CDR3 size: 13 residues. CDR3 bases: TGCGCCAGCTCGGGGCCCGGAGTAGATACGCAGTATTTT. It encodes CASSGPGVDTQYF.

V usage is TRBV9 and J usage is TRBJ2-2, with D unresolved. The germline V gene encodes CDR1 SGDLS and CDR2 YYNGEE. CDR3 size: 12 residues. Trimming stripped 5 bases from V and 6 bases from J, with 8 bases between. In DNA form, the CDR3 reads TGTGCCAGCAGGGGAATATCCGGGGAGCTGTTTTTT. Residues: CASRGISGELFF.

The table lists this clonotype with many counts. The chain is built from TRBV4-1 and TRBJ2-5; 8 bases agree with TRBD2. This CDR3 has 15 residues. Losses at the gene ends were 1 base for V and 4 bases for J; bases not matched to a gene: 5. Germline CDR1 is MGHRA and CDR2 is YSYEKL. The chain's CDR3 is CASSQAGGPVETQYF. For the CDR3, the DNA is TGCGCCAGCAGCCAAGCGGGGGGGCCGGTAGAGACCCAGTACTTC.

This chain links TRBV20-1 with TRBJ2-1; a possible D gene is TRBD2 (5 bases). The ends were cut back, 4 bases at V and 7 bases at J, with 14 bases in the middle. The CDR3 runs 13 residues. Germline V gives CDR1 DFQATT, CDR2 SNEGSKA (reference sequence). CDR3 sequence: CSAIDGNSNEQFF. CDR3 DNA sequence: TGCAGTGCTATAGACGGGAATTCGAATGAGCAGTTCTTC.

This rearrangement joins TRBV14 to TRBJ2-7; D is uncertain. Between the trimmed V and J ends, which lost 0 bases and 7 bases, there was a span of 7 bases. CDR1 and CDR2 from the germline V gene are SGHDN and FVKESK. This CDR3 is built from 12 residues. This chain's CDR3 is CASSQDLREQYF. The DNA of the CDR3 is TGTGCCAGCAGCCAAGACCTCCGAGAGCAGTACTTC.

For the CDR3, the DNA is TGCGCCAGCAGCTTGTCCCTAGCGGGGGGGACCTACAATGAGCAGTTCTTC. This sequence encodes CASSLSLAGGTYNEQFF. The V call is TRBV5-1, the J call TRBJ2-1; TRBD2 matches 12 bases. Germline CDR1 and CDR2: SGHRS and YFSETQ. The CDR3 runs 17 residues. With V trimmed by 1 base and J by 2 bases, 4 bases remained unmatched.

The J gene is TRBJ2-7, the V gene TRBV29-1, with 7 nucleotides matching TRBD1. J lost 8 bases, V lost 6 bases, and 7 bases had no gene match. From germline, CDR1 is SQVTM and CDR2 ANQGSEA. CDR3 length equals 11 residues. CDR3 in DNA: TGCAGCGTGGAGACAGGGTATCAGCAGTACTTC. Protein sequence: CSVETGYQQYF.

V is TRBV24-1 and J is TRBJ1-1, with D possibly TRBD1 on 5 matching bases. V was clipped by 5 bases and J by 5 bases, with 11 bases between them. The V gene's germline CDR1 is KGHDR and CDR2 SFDVKD. This CDR3 is built from 13 residues. The CDR3 nucleotides read TGTGCCACCAGTGGGGGGAGAGCAACTGAAGCTTTCTTT. Amino acid sequence: CATSGGRATEAFF.

This chain connects TRBV27 to TRBJ1-6, with D possibly TRBD1 on 6 matching bases. The V and J ends lost 7 bases and 8 bases respectively, with 12 bases between them. The CDR3 is 13 residues long. Per the germline V gene, CDR1 is MNHEY and CDR2 is SMNVEV (reference sequence). The CDR3 is CASKWGQDSPLHF. CDR3 sequence (DNA): TGTGCCAGCAAATGGGGGCAGGATTCACCCCTCCACTTT.

This clonotype was counted ten times or more. This chain connects TRBV20-1 to TRBJ2-5; D may be TRBD1 (5 bases). The CDR3 totals 12 residues. Germline values: CDR1 DFQATT, CDR2 SNEGSKA (reference sequence). V lost 6 bases and J 2 bases, leaving 10 bases between the germline ends. CDR3 sequence (DNA): TGCAGTGCCCAGGACATTCAAGAGACCCAGTACTTC. Translation gives CSAQDIQETQYF.

The chain links TRBV19 to TRBJ2-7; 10 positions agree with TRBD1. The CDR3 totals 15 residues. The V segment lost 5 bases and the J segment 6 bases; nucleotides outside the gene matches: 10. CDR1 and CDR2 (germline): LNHDA, SQIVND (reference sequence). In DNA form, the CDR3 reads TGTGCCAGTAGTGGAGCCGGGACAGGGGTCGGCGAGCAGTACTTC. This encodes CASSGAGTGVGEQYF. Combining the CDR3 with reference TRBV19 and TRBJ2-7 gives the whole variable domain DGGITQSPKYLFRKEGQNVTLSCEQNLNHDAMYWYRQDPGQGLRLIYYSQIVNDFQKGDIAEGYSVSREKKESFPLTVTSAQKNPTAFYLCASSGAGTGVGEQYFGPGTRLTVT.

This clonotype was counted at least ten times. The chain links TRBV4-3 to TRBJ2-1; 8 nucleotides line up with TRBD2. The CDR3 is made up of 16 amino acids. The ends lost 7 bases at V and 1 base at J; junction bases unmatched: 9. Germline values: CDR1 LGHNA, CDR2 YSLEER. CDR3 DNA sequence: TGCGCCAGCACCCGAACTTTAGCGGGATCCTACAATGAGCAGTTCTTC. Its translation is CASTRTLAGSYNEQFF.

This clonotype came up many times. V usage is TRBV20-1 and J usage is TRBJ2-7, with D possibly TRBD2 on 6 matching bases. The CDR3 length is 12 residues. V lost 5 bases to trimming and J lost 3 bases, with 11 bases between them. Germline lookup yields CDR1 DFQATT and CDR2 SNEGSKA (reference sequence). For the CDR3, the DNA is TGCAGTGCTCTGGAGGGGCTCTACGAGCAGTACTTC. Amino acids: CSALEGLYEQYF.

There are a few counts of this clonotype. CDR3 sequence reads: CSARARTPETQYF. The CDR3 coding sequence is TGCAGTGCTAGAGCCCGGACCCCAGAGACCCAGTACTTC. This chain connects TRBV20-1 to TRBJ2-5, with D hard to call. CDR3 length equals 13 residues. From germline, CDR1 is DFQATT and CDR2 SNEGSKA (reference sequence). The V end was cut by 1 base, the J end by 4 bases, with 10 bases between.

The rearrangement uses TRBV7-2 and TRBJ2-2; 11 bases are shared with TRBD2. The CDR3 consists of 17 residues. From germline, CDR1 is SGHTA and CDR2 FQGNSA. J was trimmed by 7 bases and V by 1 base; bases with no gene match: 8. The CDR3 DNA sequence: TGTGCCAGCAGCTTAGGCCCACTAGCGGGAGATGTCGGGGAGCTGTTTTTT. As protein: CASSLGPLAGDVGELFF. The full variable domain, in which reference TRBV7-2 and TRBJ2-2 provide the parts outside the CDR3, is GAGVSQSPSNKVTEKGKDVELRCDPISGHTALYWYRQSLGQGLEFLIYFQGNSAPDKSGLPSDRFSAERTGGSVSTLTIQRTQQEDSAVYLCASSLGPLAGDVGELFFGEGSRLTVL.

The table lists this clonotype with a few counts. The V and J genes are TRBV6-5 and TRBJ2-7; TRBD1 or TRBD2 may be the D gene (5 bases each). CDR1 and CDR2 (germline): MNHEY, SVGAGI. V lost 0 bases, J lost 0 bases, and 15 bases lay in between. The CDR3 runs 17 residues. The CDR3 bases are TGTGCCAGCAGTTACTCGCTCCGTATCGGGACCTCCTACGAGCAGTACTTC. Translating gives CASSYSLRIGTSYEQYF.

J is TRBJ2-7 and V is TRBV12-3 or TRBV12-4; perhaps D is TRBD1 or TRBD2 (6 bases each). Deletions cut 6 bases from V and 9 bases from J, with 12 bases between. This CDR3 comprises 11 residues. This CDR3 reads CASSLGGWQYF. CDR3 DNA: TGTGCCAGCAGCCTAGGGGGGTGGCAGTACTTC.

In its sample, this clonotype was seen a few times. The V and J genes are TRBV30 and TRBJ1-5; D gene ambiguous. The CDR3 has 15 amino acids. The germline V gene has CDR1 GTSNPN and CDR2 SVGIG (reference sequence). Between the trimmed V and J ends, which lost 1 base and 2 bases, there was a span of 12 bases. The CDR3 DNA is TGTGCCTGGAGTGCGACTGCGGGCGGCAATCAGCCCCAGCATTTT. It translates to CAWSATAGGNQPQHF.

The chain is built from TRBV6-5 and TRBJ2-1; D gene ambiguous. The CDR3 runs to 14 residues. The germline V gene has CDR1 MNHEY and CDR2 SVGAGI. V lost 0 bases and J lost 9, with 12 bases in between. This CDR3 is CASSYSPATPEQFF. CDR3 in DNA: TGTGCCAGCAGTTACTCCCCTGCCACACCTGAGCAGTTCTTC.

This rearrangement joins TRBV7-2 to TRBJ2-1; D is possibly TRBD2 (6 bases). This CDR3 comprises 13 residues. Germline V gives CDR1 SGHTA, CDR2 FQGNSA. With 4 bases removed from V and 10 bases from J, the gap between germline ends came to 14 bases. The CDR3 region has the DNA TGTGCCAGCAGCTCCGGTGGGACTCAAGAGCAGTTCTTC. Residues: CASSSGGTQEQFF. The variable domain in full, with the rest retrieved from reference TRBV7-2 and TRBJ2-1, is GAGVSQSPSNKVTEKGKDVELRCDPISGHTALYWYRQSLGQGLEFLIYFQGNSAPDKSGLPSDRFSAERTGGSVSTLTIQRTQQEDSAVYLCASSSGGTQEQFFGPGTRLTVL.

This clonotype was counted many times. The junction does not match germline at one end; this may be a read error. This chain uses TRBV12-3 or TRBV12-4 with TRBJ1-5, with D uncertain. This CDR3 comprises 13 residues. Here the CDR3 DNA reads TGTGCCAGCAGCTTAGGCTTGAATCAGCCCCAGCATTTT. Amino acid sequence: CASSLGLNQPQHF.